This TCR beta chain was obtained from a study of response to subunit inactivated influenza vaccine. Study-wide results and caveats: Each seasonal influenza vaccination recruits few new T cells, the authors suggested.

TCRdb independently ran MiXCR on the RT-PCR reads; one entry per CDR3 protein. The sample records hundreds of thousands of distinct CDR3 sequences, 14% being singletons. This clonotype was seen many times. What it binds is not known. With 0 bases clipped from V and 4 bases from J, the junction kept 7 bases outside the gene matches. The CDR3 loop spans 16 amino acids. Germline V lookup: CDR1 SGHRS, CDR2 YFSETQ. V usage is TRBV5-1 and J usage is TRBJ2-7; 10 nucleotides agree with TRBD2. This sequence originates from a man in his forties or fifties who received an inactivated influenza vaccine. The source was PBMCs from blood, collected 14 to 15 days before vaccination. The CDR3: CASSLGTSGGGYEQYF. The DNA for the CDR3 is TGCGCCAGCAGCTTGGGGACTAGCGGAGGGGGGTACGAGCAGTACTTC.